Presented here are 19 T cell receptor beta chains from one specimen sequenced in a study of early T cells in non-severe SARS-CoV-2 infection. Each CDR3 protein gets one entry after TCRdb re-called the 5' RACE reads with MiXCR. The sample holds some 82,000 distinct CDR3 sequences, more than 10% seen once. Specimen: whole blood, collected at baseline. These receptors were taken from an adult who was a healthcare worker with PCR-confirmed SARS-CoV-2 infection or an uninfected control (not recorded which).

J is TRBJ2-5 and V is TRBV5-4; 9 bases are shared with TRBD1. The CDR3 is made up of 15 amino acids. Germline CDR1 SGHNT, CDR2 YYREEE (reference sequence). The ends lost 0 bases at V and 6 bases at J; junction bases unmatched: 6. In DNA form, the CDR3 reads TGTGCCAGCAGCTTGGTTGGGGACAGGGCCCAGACCCAGTACTTC. It is translated as CASSLVGDRAQTQYF.

This clonotype was seen only a few times. V usage is TRBV5-1 and J usage is TRBJ1-1; D is possibly TRBD1 (6 bases). Germline V gives CDR1 SGHRS, CDR2 YFSETQ. The CDR3 has 12 amino acids. V gave up 4 bases and J gave up 11 bases, with 15 bases separating them. CDR3 in DNA: TGCGCCAGCAGCCCGGGGGGCTTGAGGGCTTTCTTT. Protein sequence: CASSPGGLRAFF.

CDR3 sequence reads: CASSIRDRAKNIQYF. CDR3 nucleotide sequence: TGTGCCAGTAGTATCCGTGACAGAGCCAAAAACATTCAGTACTTC. This chain links TRBV19 with TRBJ2-4; maybe TRBD1 (5 bases). The germline V gene has CDR1 LNHDA and CDR2 SQIVND (reference sequence). This CDR3 has 15 residues. Trimming cost V 3 bases and J 0 bases, with 9 bases left between them.

This clonotype appeared a few times. The J gene is TRBJ1-1, the V gene TRBV5-6; D is unresolved. Trimming pared 2 bases from V and 2 bases from J, leaving 4 bases between. This CDR3 region has 12 residues. Germline CDR1 and CDR2: SGHDT and YYEEEE. CDR3 region: CASSLFNTEAFF. CDR3 DNA sequence: TGTGCCAGCAGCTTATTTAACACTGAAGCTTTCTTT.

Many counts were recorded for this clonotype. The CDR3 DNA follows: TGTGCCAGTAGTAGGGGGGCTACCTATGGCTACACCTTC. It encodes CASSRGATYGYTF. The chain uses TRBV19 and TRBJ1-2, with TRBD1 as a possible D gene (6 bases). This CDR3 region has 13 residues. Trimming left V 4 bases short and J 4 bases short, with 10 bases between. CDR1 is LNHDA, CDR2 SQIVND, per germline (reference sequence).

This clonotype has a handful of counts. The V and J genes are TRBV6-6 and TRBJ2-1; 11 nucleotides line up with TRBD1. The V and J ends lost 5 bases and 4 bases, in that order; junction bases with no gene match: 7. The CDR3 loop spans 16 amino acids. The germline V gene has CDR1 MNHNY and CDR2 SVGAGI (reference sequence). CDR3 DNA sequence: TGTGCCAGCAGTGCCCACCGGGACAGGGGGTACAATGAGCAGTTCTTC. Protein product: CASSAHRDRGYNEQFF.

This clonotype showed up just a few times. This chain links TRBV11-3 with TRBJ1-2, with a weak D call TRBD1 (5 bases). V lost 5 bases, J lost 2 bases, and 15 bases lay in between. There are 15 residues in the CDR3. The germline gives CDR1 SGHNT, CDR2 YENEEA. As DNA, the CDR3 is TGTGCCAGCAGCGAGCCAGGAGGGGAGAACTATGGCTACACCTTC. Translating it yields CASSEPGGENYGYTF.

V usage is TRBV5-1 and J usage is TRBJ2-5; no clear D. This CDR3 is 15 amino acids long. CDR1 is SGHRS, CDR2 YFSETQ, per germline. V lost 1 base and J lost 1, with 11 bases in between. The CDR3 DNA is TGCGCCAGCAGCTTGATACAGAGTTCCCAAGAGACCCAGTACTTC. It is translated as CASSLIQSSQETQYF.

This clonotype occurred many times. V is TRBV7-2 and J is TRBJ2-1; D uncertain. CDR1 is SGHTA and CDR2 is FQGNSA in the germline V gene. Trimming stripped 7 bases from V and 6 bases from J, with 7 bases between. The CDR3 contains 11 residues. The CDR3 spells CASTQANEQFF. As DNA, the CDR3 is TGTGCCAGCACCCAGGCCAATGAGCAGTTCTTC. The variable domain in full, completed from reference TRBV7-2 and TRBJ2-1, reads GAGVSQSPSNKVTEKGKDVELRCDPISGHTALYWYRQSLGQGLEFLIYFQGNSAPDKSGLPSDRFSAERTGGSVSTLTIQRTQQEDSAVYLCASTQANEQFFGPGTRLTVL.

This clonotype was seen only a few times. The chain employs TRBV20-1 and TRBJ2-7, with D tentatively TRBD1 (6 bases). The CDR3 totals 16 residues. Per germline, CDR1 DFQATT and CDR2 SNEGSKA (reference sequence). V was clipped by 1 base and J by 6 bases, with 22 bases between them. CDR3 protein: CSARVPGRGAYGEQYF. DNA for the CDR3: TGCAGTGCTAGAGTCCCGGGCAGGGGCGCTTACGGCGAGCAGTACTTC.

This clonotype was recorded a few times. The chain employs TRBV20-1 and TRBJ1-5, with a weak D call TRBD1 (5 bases). The CDR3 length is 16 residues. Per the germline V gene, CDR1 is DFQATT and CDR2 is SNEGSKA (reference sequence). Trimming removed 4 bases at V and 0 bases at J, with 16 bases between. The CDR3 DNA reads as TGCAGTGCTACGAAAACAGGTTCGAGTAGCAATCAGCCCCAGCATTTT. The encoded protein is CSATKTGSSSNQPQHF.

A few counts support this clonotype. In nucleotides, the CDR3 is TGCAGTGCTACCAGCTATAGGACTAGCGGGGGGGAAGAGACCCAGTACTTC. Translating it yields CSATSYRTSGGEETQYF. The rearrangement links TRBV20-1 to TRBJ2-5; 15 bases align to TRBD2. Germline lookup yields CDR1 DFQATT and CDR2 SNEGSKA (reference sequence). The CDR3 has 17 residues. The J segment lost 3 bases and the V segment lost 4 bases, leaving 9 bases of the junction unmatched.

This clonotype was picked up many times. This chain links TRBV18 with TRBJ1-5; tentative D call: TRBD1 (6 bases). Trimming took off 2 bases at V and 5 bases at J, with 10 bases between the two ends. CDR3 length equals 14 residues. CDR1 KGHSH and CDR2 LQKENI come from the germline V gene. CDR3: CASSPMDRDQPQHF. CDR3 bases: TGTGCCAGCTCACCAATGGACAGAGATCAGCCCCAGCATTTT.

This clonotype has a handful of counts. The chain employs TRBV7-3 and TRBJ2-3, with 12 bases that match TRBD2. CDR1 SGHTA and CDR2 FQGTGA come from the germline V gene. The CDR3 sequence is 15 residues long. J lost 4 bases, V lost 5 bases, and 4 bases had no gene match. The CDR3 DNA reads TGTGCCAGCAGCCTAGCGGGGGGGCAGTCAGATACGCAGTATTTT. Its protein product is CASSLAGGQSDTQYF.

This chain uses TRBV2 with TRBJ1-4, with D unresolved. CDR3 length: 15 residues. Germline assignment: CDR1 SNHLY and CDR2 FYNNEI. Trimming cost V 6 bases and J 7 bases, with 18 bases left between them. Here the CDR3 reads CASREINRESEKLFF. In DNA form, the CDR3 reads TGTGCCAGCAGAGAAATCAACAGAGAGTCTGAAAAACTGTTTTTT.

This clonotype was counted between two and nine times. This chain links TRBV12-3 or TRBV12-4 with TRBJ2-3, with 9 bases identical to TRBD1. The CDR3 spans 14 residues. V lost 6 bases to trimming and J lost 4 bases; unmatched junction nucleotides: 5. CDR3 amino acids: CASRRQGEADTQYF. CDR3 in DNA: TGTGCCAGCAGACGACAGGGGGAAGCAGATACGCAGTATTTT.

This clonotype was detected ten times or more. The chain employs TRBV14 and TRBJ2-1, with 12 bases matching TRBD1. Germline V gene data show CDR1 as SGHDN and CDR2 as FVKESK. The V and J ends lost 0 bases and 7 bases, in that order; junction bases with no gene match: 13. This CDR3 region has 19 residues. This CDR3 reads CASSQDLLGQGANYNEQFF. In nucleotides, the CDR3 is TGTGCCAGCAGCCAAGATCTCCTGGGACAGGGGGCGAATTATAATGAGCAGTTCTTC.

This clonotype was seen more than once but under ten times. The chain has TRBV28 and TRBJ1-5; D call uncertain. This CDR3 spans 15 amino acids. V was cut by 5 bases and J by 6 bases, with 17 bases left in between. Per germline, CDR1 MDHEN and CDR2 SYDVKM. CDR3 sequence (DNA): TGTGCCAGCAGTCCAAGGACGTCTGCGGCTCAGCCCCAGCATTTT. Protein product: CASSPRTSAAQPQHF.

This clonotype has ten or more counts. The V and J genes are TRBV27 and TRBJ2-3; 7 positions match TRBD1. The CDR3 has 13 amino acids. Germline CDR1 and CDR2: MNHEY and SMNVEV (reference sequence). Trimming removed 5 bases from V and 5 bases from J; junction bases left unmatched: 4. CDR3 in DNA: TGTGCCAGCAGTCTGACAGGGAGAGATACGCAGTATTTT. Translation gives CASSLTGRDTQYF.